These 8 T cell receptor beta chains came from one sample sequenced in a study of blood T cells in healthy people across ages. A sample-barcoded 5' primer and a J-beta primer mix were used in a second PCR of about 7 to 11 cycles. TCRdb independently ran MiXCR on the 5' RACE reads; one entry per CDR3 protein. This table has more than 500,000 distinct CDR3 sequences, roughly a quarter appearing once. Separately, the same data were catalogued under a study of T cells of mothers and their children.

The specimen was blood. These receptor sequences come from a boy aged 2 to 9 in good health.

This rearrangement joins TRBV6-1 to TRBJ2-1; 8 bases line up with TRBD1. There are 17 residues in the CDR3. Unmatched junction bases numbered 8, after V lost 2 bases and J lost 2 bases. Germline lookup yields CDR1 MNHNS and CDR2 SASEGT. CDR3 residues: CASSESVRTGTYNEQFF. The CDR3 DNA reads as TGTGCCAGCAGTGAAAGCGTGAGGACAGGGACCTACAATGAGCAGTTCTTC.

The chain links TRBV20-1 to TRBJ1-4, with 11 bases that match TRBD1. CDR1 and CDR2 (germline): DFQATT, SNEGSKA (reference sequence). The CDR3 contains 17 residues. Germline trimming cut 3 bases from V and 3 bases from J; bases unmatched to any gene: 9. CDR3: CSASGTGGVLANEKLFF. The CDR3, as DNA: TGCAGTGCTAGTGGGACAGGGGGAGTCTTGGCTAATGAAAAACTGTTTTTT.

The V gene is TRBV25-1, the J gene TRBJ2-2; D is unclear. CDR1 and CDR2 from the germline V gene are MGHDK and SYGVNS. CDR3 size: 12 residues. Trimming took off 3 bases at V and 2 bases at J, with 1 base between the two ends. The CDR3 DNA reads TGTGCCAGCAGTGACAACACCGGGGAGCTGTTTTTT. Translated: CASSDNTGELFF.

As to this clonotype: A read error may be the cause here, since a much bigger clone is one base away. J is TRBJ2-3 and V is TRBV12-3 or TRBV12-4; D call uncertain. Trimming stripped 6 bases from V and 3 bases from J, with 7 bases between. The CDR3 length is 12 residues. The DNA of the CDR3 is TGTGCCAGCAGCATTAGAACAGATACGCAGTATTTT. Its protein is CASSIRTDTQYF.

V usage is TRBV12-3 or TRBV12-4 and J usage is TRBJ2-2; D gene uncertain. The CDR3 is 13 amino acids. V was trimmed by 3 bases and J by 6 bases, leaving 8 bases between them. This CDR3 reads CASSFVTPGELFF. The DNA for the CDR3 is TGTGCCAGCAGTTTTGTCACCCCCGGGGAGCTGTTTTTT.

The sample holds a few counts of this clonotype. The chain recombines TRBV9 with TRBJ1-3; D gene ambiguous. CDR3 length: 17 amino acids. V was pared by 3 bases and J by 1 base, with 17 bases between. From germline, CDR1 is SGDLS and CDR2 YYNGEE. CDR3 sequence reads: CASSAHGALGSGNTIYF. The CDR3 bases are TGTGCCAGCAGCGCACACGGAGCCCTAGGGTCTGGAAACACCATATATTTT.

The CDR3 DNA is TGCAGTGCTAGAGCCCTCGGGGCGGGGGGTGAAAAACTGTTTTTT. Residues: CSARALGAGGEKLFF. J is TRBJ1-4 and V is TRBV20-1, with D perhaps TRBD1 (5 bases). Trimming left V 1 base short and J 7 bases short, with 16 bases between. Germline values: CDR1 DFQATT, CDR2 SNEGSKA (reference sequence). This CDR3 is built from 15 residues.

The J gene is TRBJ2-3, the V gene TRBV7-2; D remains unclear. Trimming pared 4 bases from V and 6 bases from J, leaving 8 bases between. CDR1 and CDR2 from the germline V gene are SGHTA and FQGNSA. The length of the CDR3 is 12 residues. CDR3: CASSYWVDTQYF. The CDR3 DNA sequence: TGTGCCAGCAGCTACTGGGTGGATACGCAGTATTTT.